This T cell receptor (beta chain) was observed in a study of T cells in Graves' hyperthyroidism and ophthalmopathy. Graves' hyperthyroidism is called stable when ophthalmopathy does not progress within 18 months. Lactation, pregnancy, other autoimmune disease or uncontrolled infection excluded patients. TCR beta CDR3 regions were amplified from RNA. RT-PCR in the first round (using the HTBI primer set) targeted the TCR CDR3. In TCRdb, the multiplex PCR reads were re-called with MiXCR into one record per CDR3 protein. This table has under 800,000 distinct CDR3 sequences, 13% to 15% appearing once. V dropped 2 bases and J dropped 2 bases, with 11 bases sitting between them. The CDR3 sequence is 14 residues long. Germline CDR1 reads DFQATT; CDR2 reads SNEGSKA (reference sequence).

The chain uses TRBV20-1 and TRBJ2-3; D unresolved. Sequenced input: blood. This sequence was found in a young woman with Graves' hyperthyroidism. The CDR3 region has the DNA TGCAGTGCTAGATATACCCTAAACACAGATACGCAGTATTTT. This gives the protein CSARYTLNTDTQYF.